The 30 T cell receptor beta chains presented below share a single source sample, sequenced in a study of beta chain features in type 1 diabetes. Broader study findings: The study found moderately but significantly shorter TCRB CDR3s in all four CD4+ subsets of Type 1 diabetes patients.

Sequenced material consisted of expressed TCRB transcripts (all of the isolated RNA was reverse transcribed). Profiled with immunoSEQ multiplex PCR; TCRdb holds only in-frame clones, not every one. Of 150,000 to 190,000 clones in the sample, 9% to 12% were seen once. No antigen is known for these receptors. The sequenced sample consisted of central memory CD4+ T cells from blood. Source of these receptors: a man aged 25-45 years with type 1 diabetes.

This clone was picked up a small number of times. Other DNA sequences within the sample encode an identical CDR3. V is TRBV9 and J is TRBJ2-1, with 12 bases lining up with TRBD2. Germline V gives CDR1 SGDLS, CDR2 YYNGEE. CDR3 length: 15 residues. Trimming cost V 0 bases and J 5 bases; bases outside gene matches: 0. The CDR3, as DNA: TGTGCCAGCAGCGTAGGGACTAGCGGGAACAATGAGCAGTTCTTC. It encodes CASSVGTSGNNEQFF.

A few counts support this clone. The V and J genes are TRBV7-9 and TRBJ2-1; 7 nucleotides align to TRBD2. CDR3 length: 19 residues. V was clipped by 5 bases and J by 9 bases; unmatched bases: 25. Germline V gene lookup returns CDR1 SEHNR and CDR2 FQNEAQ (reference sequence). For the CDR3, the DNA is TGTGCCAGCAGCCCAGAAATACCACGGCGGGAGAGTCGGCGAAGTGAGCAGTTCTTC. Its translation: CASSPEIPRRESRRSEQFF.

This clone was seen a handful of times. The chain links TRBV30 to TRBJ2-3, with a possible D match to TRBD1 (5 bases). CDR1 is GTSNPN, CDR2 SVGIG, per germline (reference sequence). The CDR3 is 12 amino acids. V lost 3 bases to trimming and J lost 5 bases, with 9 bases between them. The chain's CDR3 is CAWSRDRDTQYF. CDR3 sequence (DNA): TGTGCCTGGAGCAGGGATAGAGATACGCAGTATTTT.

The CDR3 nucleotides read TGCGCCAGCAGCTTGGCGGCGACTAGTGAAGAGACCCAGTACTTC. Translated: CASSLAATSEETQYF. J is TRBJ2-5 and V is TRBV5-1; tentative D call: TRBD2 (6 bases). The CDR3 length is 15 residues. Germline V gives CDR1 SGHRS, CDR2 YFSETQ. The V end lost 0 bases, the J end lost 3 bases, and 12 bases lay between the germline ends.

J is TRBJ2-3 and V is TRBV5-1, with 10 positions matching TRBD1. The germline gives CDR1 SGHRS, CDR2 YFSETQ. Trimming at V came to 1 base and at J to 3 bases, leaving 5 bases not matched to a gene. The CDR3 length is 16 residues. The CDR3 coding sequence is TGCGCCAGCAGCTTGCCCGGACAGGGGGGTACAGATACGCAGTATTTT. Its translation: CASSLPGQGGTDTQYF.

In regard to this clone: Within the sample, other DNA sequences also encode this same CDR3. The CDR3 protein is CASSVGQGNQPQHF. The CDR3 DNA follows: TGTGCCAGCAGCGTAGGTCAGGGTAATCAGCCCCAGCATTTT. This chain links TRBV9 with TRBJ1-5, with D possibly TRBD1 on 5 matching bases. Trimming took 0 bases from V and 4 from J, leaving 8 bases between them. Germline loops: CDR1 SGDLS, CDR2 YYNGEE. This CDR3 comprises 14 residues.

This clone was counted between two and nine times. The chain recombines TRBV19 with TRBJ1-1; D ambiguous. V dropped 5 bases and J dropped 3 bases, with 10 bases sitting between them. The CDR3 runs to 13 residues. Per the germline V gene, CDR1 is LNHDA and CDR2 is SQIVND (reference sequence). The CDR3 region has the DNA TGTGCCAGTAGTCTTCGGGAGGACACTGAAGCTTTCTTT. Protein: CASSLREDTEAFF. The full variable domain, completed using reference TRBV19 and TRBJ1-1, is DGGITQSPKYLFRKEGQNVTLSCEQNLNHDAMYWYRQDPGQGLRLIYYSQIVNDFQKGDIAEGYSVSREKKESFPLTVTSAQKNPTAFYLCASSLREDTEAFFGQGTRLTVV.

This clone occurred a few times. The chain has TRBV5-1 and TRBJ2-6; D call uncertain. Germline assignment: CDR1 SGHRS and CDR2 YFSETQ. Trimming left V 4 bases short and J 0 bases short, with 8 bases between. This CDR3 region has 15 residues. The CDR3: CASSQEVSGANVLTF. CDR3 DNA sequence: TGCGCCAGCAGCCAAGAGGTCTCTGGGGCCAACGTCCTGACTTTC.

This clone showed up just a few times. The rearrangement joins TRBV5-4 to TRBJ1-5; D is perhaps TRBD1 (5 bases). Between the trimmed V and J ends, which lost 0 bases and 2 bases, there was a span of 12 bases. This CDR3 is 16 amino acids long. CDR1 SGHNT and CDR2 YYREEE come from the germline V gene (reference sequence). The CDR3, as DNA: TGTGCCAGCAGCTTGGGAGGTCGCAGGGGCAATCAGCCCCAGCATTTT. Translated: CASSLGGRRGNQPQHF.

A few counts support this clone. This rearrangement joins TRBV18 to TRBJ2-5, with TRBD1 matching over 7 bases. The CDR3 spans 14 residues. The junction had 6 bases not matched to a gene; V was cut back by 1 base and J by 7 bases. CDR1 and CDR2 (germline): KGHSH, LQKENI. CDR3 sequence reads: CASSPQGQPGTQYF. CDR3 DNA: TGTGCCAGCTCACCACAGGGACAGCCAGGGACCCAGTACTTC.

The chain joins TRBV4-3 to TRBJ1-1; D perhaps matches TRBD1 (6 bases). CDR3 size: 15 residues. Germline V gene sequence: CDR1 LGHNA, CDR2 YSLEER. V shed 4 bases and J shed 1 base, with 13 bases lying between them. CDR3 sequence: CASSPGRQANTEAFF. The CDR3 bases are TGCGCCAGCAGCCCCGGAAGACAGGCGAACACTGAAGCTTTCTTT.

This clone came up a few times. This chain links TRBV18 with TRBJ2-6; possible D gene TRBD1, 5 bases. CDR3 length: 18 amino acids. Trimming shortened V by 4 bases and J by 0 bases, and 16 bases separated the two germline ends. Looked up from germline, CDR1 is KGHSH and CDR2 is LQKENI. CDR3 amino acids: CASSRAALGHSGANVLTF. CDR3 sequence (DNA): TGTGCCAGCTCACGTGCGGCCTTAGGACACTCTGGGGCCAACGTCCTGACTTTC. Full variable domain (missing parts from reference TRBV18 and TRBJ2-6): NAGVMQNPRHLVRRRGQEARLRCSPMKGHSHVYWYRQLPEEGLKFMVYLQKENIIDESGMPKERFSAEFPKEGPSILRIQQVVRGDSAAYFCASSRAALGHSGANVLTFGAGSRLTVL.

This clone showed up just once. The rearrangement links TRBV29-1 to TRBJ1-1; 8 bases are shared with TRBD1. V lost 7 bases to trimming and J lost 0 bases; unmatched junction nucleotides: 4. The CDR3 contains 13 residues. Germline CDR1 SQVTM, CDR2 ANQGSEA. The CDR3 nucleotides are TGCAGCGCGATGGGACAGGTGAACACTGAAGCTTTCTTT. Translation gives CSAMGQVNTEAFF.

This clone has just a few counts. The chain employs TRBV7-6 and TRBJ1-1; D is perhaps TRBD1 (6 bases). The germline V and J ends were trimmed by 3 bases and 3 bases, with 11 bases remaining between them. The CDR3 loop spans 14 amino acids. CDR1 is SGHVS, CDR2 FNYEAQ, per germline. The CDR3 here is CASSLGHVDTEAFF. The CDR3, as DNA: TGTGCCAGCAGCTTGGGACACGTGGACACTGAAGCTTTCTTT.

The CDR3 nucleotides read TGTGCCAGCAGCTACAGGGAAACTGAAGCTTTCTTT. Its protein product is CASSYRETEAFF. The chain recombines TRBV7-2 with TRBJ1-1; TRBD1 might be the D (6 bases). Germline V gives CDR1 SGHTA, CDR2 FQGNSA. V gave up 4 bases and J gave up 5 bases, with 8 bases separating them. This CDR3 is 12 amino acids long.

This clone was recorded a few times. Germline is not matched at one junction end, which may reflect a read error. CDR3 nucleotide sequence: TGTGCAAGTAGGTACAGGGGGCTTGATCAGCCCCAGCATTTT. It codes for CASRYRGLDQPQHF. The gene calls are TRBV19 and TRBJ1-5; 9 positions agree with TRBD1. CDR3 length equals 14 residues. Germline CDR1 reads LNHDA; CDR2 reads SQIVND (reference sequence).

The rearrangement joins TRBV14 to TRBJ1-1; TRBD1 matches 8 bases. The CDR3 runs to 18 residues. Germline-derived CDR1 and CDR2 are SGHDN and FVKESK. Trimming cost V 2 bases and J 1 base; bases outside gene matches: 12. CDR3 sequence (DNA): TGTGCCAGCAGCCAACAACTAAAACCAGGGGGCAGGAACACTGAAGCTTTCTTT. Translated, it gives CASSQQLKPGGRNTEAFF.

The chain couples TRBV5-1 to TRBJ2-7, with TRBD2 identical over 10 bases. Germline V gene data show CDR1 as SGHRS and CDR2 as YFSETQ. The CDR3 has 16 amino acids. Unmatched junction bases numbered 5, after V lost 0 bases and J lost 2 bases. The CDR3, as DNA: TGCGCCAGCAGCTTGGCCGGACTAGCGGACACCTACGAGCAGTACTTC. Encoded protein: CASSLAGLADTYEQYF.

At least ten counts were recorded for this clone. The rearrangement uses TRBV2 and TRBJ2-5; a possible D gene is TRBD1 (7 bases). This CDR3 has 13 residues. Trimming removed 5 bases at V and 5 bases at J, with 12 bases between. Germline CDR1 is SNHLY and CDR2 is FYNNEI. The CDR3 protein is CASSSTGRETQYF. The CDR3 nucleotides are TGTGCCAGCAGTTCGACAGGGAGGGAGACCCAGTACTTC.

The chain joins TRBV2 to TRBJ1-5; a weak D match, TRBD1 (6 bases). CDR3 length: 15 residues. The germline V and J ends were trimmed by 1 base and 4 bases, with 11 bases remaining between them. CDR1 SNHLY and CDR2 FYNNEI come from the germline V gene. The DNA of the CDR3 is TGTGCCAGCAGTGAAGATGGACAGACTAATCAGCCCCAGCATTTT. Translated: CASSEDGQTNQPQHF.

The gene calls are TRBV28 and TRBJ2-7, with 9 bases that match TRBD1. V lost 4 bases and J lost 0; bases outside the gene matches: 7. This CDR3 has 16 residues. Germline CDR1 MDHEN, CDR2 SYDVKM. CDR3 sequence: CASSSEGTGFSYEQYF. DNA for the CDR3: TGTGCCAGCAGTTCCGAGGGGACAGGGTTCTCCTACGAGCAGTACTTC.

This clone has only a few counts. The genes are TRBV28 and TRBJ1-4; 8 bases map to TRBD1. Germline CDR1 MDHEN, CDR2 SYDVKM. V dropped 2 bases and J dropped 7; count of bases not matched to a gene: 3. The CDR3 length is 14 residues. The chain's CDR3 is CASSLPGTGEKLFF. The CDR3 DNA follows: TGTGCCAGCAGTTTACCAGGGACAGGTGAAAAACTGTTTTTT.

The rearrangement uses TRBV25-1 and TRBJ2-7; D remains unclear. Looked up from germline, CDR1 is MGHDK and CDR2 is SYGVNS. V was cut by 1 base and J by 1 base, with 11 bases left in between. The CDR3 is 15 residues long. The CDR3 loop reads CASSELEADSYEQYF. The CDR3 coding sequence is TGTGCCAGCAGTGAATTAGAGGCGGATTCCTACGAGCAGTACTTC.

A few counts support this clone. This chain links TRBV11-1 with TRBJ1-2; D is ambiguous. Deletions cut 1 base from V and 4 bases from J, with 7 bases between. Germline V gives CDR1 SGHAT, CDR2 FQDESV (reference sequence). This CDR3 has 13 amino acids. The CDR3 nucleotides read TGTGCCAGCAGCTTAGATGGAGCCTATGGCTACACCTTC. Translating gives CASSLDGAYGYTF.

The genes are TRBV5-1 and TRBJ2-7; 11 positions match TRBD2. Germline values: CDR1 SGHRS, CDR2 YFSETQ. With 3 bases clipped from V and 3 bases from J, the junction kept 5 bases outside the gene matches. This CDR3 region has 15 residues. CDR3 sequence (DNA): TGCGCCAGCAGCTCGACTAGCGGGACCCTCTACGAGCAGTACTTC. Residues: CASSSTSGTLYEQYF.

The chain links TRBV11-3 to TRBJ2-1, with D tentatively TRBD2 (6 bases). CDR1 is SGHNT and CDR2 is YENEEA in the germline V gene. V was clipped by 9 bases and J by 7 bases, with 16 bases between them. This CDR3 contains 13 residues. The CDR3, as DNA: TGTGCCAGTTCCCGGGAGATGCGGAATGAGCAGTTCTTC. Protein: CASSREMRNEQFF.

The chain employs TRBV21-1 and TRBJ2-7; TRBD2 was called by the table and not checked on the DNA. TRBV21-1 is annotated as a pseudogene. This CDR3 is built from 12 residues. CDR3 in DNA: TGTGCCAGCAGCAACCCGGCTAGCGAGCAGTACTTC. This codes for CASSNPASEQYF.

This clone was seen a handful of times. The V and J genes are TRBV16 and TRBJ1-1; no definite D call. V was cut by 0 bases and J by 3 bases, with 17 bases left in between. CDR1 KGHSY and CDR2 FQNENV come from the germline V gene. CDR3 size: 17 residues. This CDR3 is CASSQSWSGAIHTEAFF. In DNA, the CDR3 is TGTGCCAGCAGCCAATCTTGGTCGGGTGCCATCCACACTGAAGCTTTCTTT.

In its sample, this clone was seen a few times. The V gene is TRBV4-2, the J gene TRBJ2-2; TRBD2 is a possible D gene (5 bases). V was pared by 4 bases and J by 6 bases, with 30 bases between. The CDR3 has 20 residues. Germline V gives CDR1 LGHNA, CDR2 YNFKEQ. The CDR3 protein is CASSLNALGLVERGAGELFF. The CDR3 DNA sequence: TGTGCCAGCAGCCTAAATGCCCTGGGCCTTGTAGAACGGGGTGCCGGGGAGCTGTTTTTT.

The chain has TRBV6-1 and TRBJ2-1; possibly TRBD2 for D (5 bases). CDR1 MNHNS and CDR2 SASEGT come from the germline V gene. The CDR3 is 14 amino acids. V lost 6 bases and J lost 5, with 14 bases in between. This chain's CDR3 is CASRGGTVDNEQFF. The DNA for the CDR3 is TGTGCCAGCAGAGGAGGAACTGTAGACAATGAGCAGTTCTTC.